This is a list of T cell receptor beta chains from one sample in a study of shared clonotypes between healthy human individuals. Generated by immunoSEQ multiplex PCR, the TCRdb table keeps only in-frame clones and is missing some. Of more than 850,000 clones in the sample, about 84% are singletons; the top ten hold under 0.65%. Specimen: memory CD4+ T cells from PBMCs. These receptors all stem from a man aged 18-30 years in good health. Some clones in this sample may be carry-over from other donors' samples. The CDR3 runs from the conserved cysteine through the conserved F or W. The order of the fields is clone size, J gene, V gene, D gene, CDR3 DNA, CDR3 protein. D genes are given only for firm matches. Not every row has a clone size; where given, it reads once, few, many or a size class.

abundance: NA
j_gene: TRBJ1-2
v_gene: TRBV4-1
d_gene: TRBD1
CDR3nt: TGCGCCAGCAGCACCCAACAGGGGAGCTATGGCTACACCTTC
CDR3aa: CASSTQQGSYGYTF

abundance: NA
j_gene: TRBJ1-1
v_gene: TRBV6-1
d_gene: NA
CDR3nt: TGTGCCAGCAGAGTAGTCCCGGAGGGCACTGAAGCTTTCTTT
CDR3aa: CASRVVPEGTEAFF

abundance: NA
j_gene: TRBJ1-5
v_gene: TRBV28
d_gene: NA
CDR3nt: TGTGCCAGCAGTTTATTTAGAGGGGAAAATCAGCCCCAGCATTTT
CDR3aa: CASSLFRGENQPQHF

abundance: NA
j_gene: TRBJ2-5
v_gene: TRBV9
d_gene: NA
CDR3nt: TGTGCCAGCAGCGCTAGTCTCCCCCAAGAGACCCAGTACTTC
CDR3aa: CASSASLPQETQYF

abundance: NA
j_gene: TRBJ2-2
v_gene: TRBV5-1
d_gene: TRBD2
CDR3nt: TGCGCCAGCAGAAACCCGGGACTAGCTTCGACCGGGGAGCTGTTTTTT
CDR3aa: CASRNPGLASTGELFF

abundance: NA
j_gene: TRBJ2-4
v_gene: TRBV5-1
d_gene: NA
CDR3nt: TGCGCCAGCAGCTTGGCCGGTGGTGCCAAAAACATTCAGTACTTC
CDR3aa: CASSLAGGAKNIQYF

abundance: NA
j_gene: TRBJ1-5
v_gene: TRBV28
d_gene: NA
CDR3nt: TGTGCCAGCAGTGGGGGGGGCCTATTCAATCAGCCCCAGCATTTT
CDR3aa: CASSGGGLFNQPQHF

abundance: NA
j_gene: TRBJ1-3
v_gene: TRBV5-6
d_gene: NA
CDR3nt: TGTGCCAGCAGCCGAAGGCCCCGGGGCCTTGGAAACACCATATATTTT
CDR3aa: CASSRRPRGLGNTIYF

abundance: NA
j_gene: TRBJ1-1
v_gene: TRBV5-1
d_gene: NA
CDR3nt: TGCGCCAGCAACAAGGGTGGATTGGAGGAGGGGGCTGAAGCTTTCTTT
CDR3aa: CASNKGGLEEGAEAFF

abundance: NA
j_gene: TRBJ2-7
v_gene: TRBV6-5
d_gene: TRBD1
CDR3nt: TGTGCCAGCAGTATACCGGGACAGGGGTACGAGCAGTACTTC
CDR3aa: CASSIPGQGYEQYF

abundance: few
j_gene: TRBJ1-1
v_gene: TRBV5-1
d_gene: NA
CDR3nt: TGCGCCAGCAGCTTGGGTCTCCTTAAGACTGAAGCTTTCTTT
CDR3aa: CASSLGLLKTEAFF

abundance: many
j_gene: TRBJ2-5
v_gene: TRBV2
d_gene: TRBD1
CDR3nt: TGTGCCAGCAGGGGACAGGGAGAGACCCAGTACTTC
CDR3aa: CASRGQGETQYF

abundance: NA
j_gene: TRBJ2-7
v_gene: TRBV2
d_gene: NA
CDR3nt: TGTGCCAGCCACGGACCGGGACACTCCTACGAGCAGTACTTC
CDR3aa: CASHGPGHSYEQYF

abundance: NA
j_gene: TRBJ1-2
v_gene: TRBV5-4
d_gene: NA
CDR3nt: TGTGCCAGCAGCTTGGACGGGGGCGCAGGAGGCTACACCTTC
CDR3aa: CASSLDGGAGGYTF

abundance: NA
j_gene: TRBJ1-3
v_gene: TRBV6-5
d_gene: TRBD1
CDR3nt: TGTGCCAGCAGGAACAGGGGTCCTGGAAACACCATATATTTT
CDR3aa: CASRNRGPGNTIYF

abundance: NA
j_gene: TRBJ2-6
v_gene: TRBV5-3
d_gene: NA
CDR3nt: TGTGCCAGAAGCAGGGGACCGGGCTCTGGGGCCAACGTCCTGACTTTC
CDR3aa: CARSRGPGSGANVLTF

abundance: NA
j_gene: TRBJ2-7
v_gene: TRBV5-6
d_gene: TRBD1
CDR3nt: TGTGCCAGCAGGGGAACACAGGGGATCTCCTACGAGCAGTACTTC
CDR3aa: CASRGTQGISYEQYF

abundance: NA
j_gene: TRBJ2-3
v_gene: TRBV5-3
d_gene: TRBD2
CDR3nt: TGTGCCAGAAGCCGTTCCAAGGCGGGAGAGGGCACAGATACGCAGTATTTT
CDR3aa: CARSRSKAGEGTDTQYF

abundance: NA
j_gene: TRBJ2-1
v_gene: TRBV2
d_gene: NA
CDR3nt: TGTGCCAGCAGTGATGAGGCGACTAGCTACAATGAGCAGTTCTTC
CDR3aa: CASSDEATSYNEQFF

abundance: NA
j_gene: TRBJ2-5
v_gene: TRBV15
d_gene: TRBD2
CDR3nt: TGTGCCACCAGCAGAGATGGGACTAGCGGGAGGGCCGCGGGGACCCAGTACTTC
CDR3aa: CATSRDGTSGRAAGTQYF

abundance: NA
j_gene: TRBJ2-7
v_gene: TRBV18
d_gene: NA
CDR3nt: TGTGCCAGCTCACCGACAGGGACTCCCTACGAGCAGTACTTC
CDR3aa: CASSPTGTPYEQYF

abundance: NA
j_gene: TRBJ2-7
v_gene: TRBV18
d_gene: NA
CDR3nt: TGTGCCAGCTCCCCCGTGGGCGGGCCCAACTACGAGCAGTACTTC
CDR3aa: CASSPVGGPNYEQYF

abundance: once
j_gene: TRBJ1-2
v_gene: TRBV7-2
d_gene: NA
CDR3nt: TGTGCCAGCAGCTTAGATCGTACAGCTGGCTACACCTTC
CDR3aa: CASSLDRTAGYTF

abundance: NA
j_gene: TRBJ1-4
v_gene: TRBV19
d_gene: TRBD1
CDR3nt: TGTGCCAGTAGTCCCTACAGGGGGAACCCAACTAATGAAAAACTGTTTTTT
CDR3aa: CASSPYRGNPTNEKLFF